This T cell receptor (beta chain) was documented in a study of Graves' ophthalmopathy and Graves' hyperthyroidism. V shed 6 bases, J shed 8 bases, and the junction held 14 bases outside the gene matches. The CDR3 runs to 15 residues. Amplification from RNA transcripts yielded the TCR beta CDR3 regions. Second-round multiplex PCR followed a first-round RT-PCR using HTBI primers. TCRdb re-derived calls from the multiplex PCR reads in MiXCR, one entry per CDR3 protein. The data show about 600,000 distinct CDR3 sequences, about 35% seen once. This sequence was found in an adult man with Graves' hyperthyroidism. The sequenced material came from peripheral blood or thyroid tissue (not recorded which). The chain recombines TRBV12-3 or TRBV12-4 with TRBJ1-2; TRBD1 aligns across 8 bases. The CDR3 region has the DNA TGTGCCAGCAGCCCCCCCAACAGGGGGGTTGGCGGCTACACCTTC. This codes for CASSPPNRGVGGYTF.